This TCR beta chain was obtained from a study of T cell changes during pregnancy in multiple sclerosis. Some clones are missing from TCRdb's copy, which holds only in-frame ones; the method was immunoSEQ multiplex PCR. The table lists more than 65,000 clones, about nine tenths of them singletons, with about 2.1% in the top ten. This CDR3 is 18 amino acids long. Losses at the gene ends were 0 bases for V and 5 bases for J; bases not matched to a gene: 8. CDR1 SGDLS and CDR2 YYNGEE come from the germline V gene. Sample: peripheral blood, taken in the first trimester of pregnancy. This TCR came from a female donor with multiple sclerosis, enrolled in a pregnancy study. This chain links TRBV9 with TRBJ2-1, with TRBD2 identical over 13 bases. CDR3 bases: TGTGCCAGCAGCGTAGCTTGGACTAGCGGGAGTTCCCACAATGAGCAGTTCTTC. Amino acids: CASSVAWTSGSSHNEQFF. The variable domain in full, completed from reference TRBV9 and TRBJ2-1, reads DSGVTQTPKHLITATGQRVTLRCSPRSGDLSVYWYQQSLDQGLQFLIQYYNGEERAKGNILERFSAQQFPDLHSELNLSSLELGDSALYFCASSVAWTSGSSHNEQFFGPGTRLTVL.